The 5 T cell receptor beta chains below come from one sample, sequenced in a study of blood T cells in healthy people across ages. A second 7 to 11 cycle PCR used barcoded and J-beta primers. TCRdb passed the 5' RACE reads through MiXCR, listing each CDR3 protein once. The sample consists of approximately 850,000 distinct CDR3 sequences, over 45% of them appearing once. The sequencing input was blood. The receptors were sampled from a young man in good health.

J is TRBJ2-5 and V is TRBV27; 8 bases agree with TRBD2. Matching the DNA end better, TRBJ2-7 makes the J call doubtful. The germline V gene has CDR1 MNHEY and CDR2 SMNVEV (reference sequence). CDR3 length: 19 amino acids. The CDR3 is CASSLSLTGVAGLTYEQYF. CDR3 DNA: TGTGCCAGCAGTTTATCCCTGACTGGGGTAGCGGGGCTTACCTACGAGCAGTACTTC.

V is TRBV10-2 and J is TRBJ2-3; D gene ambiguous. V lost 2 bases and J lost 2, with 11 bases in between. Germline V gene sequence: CDR1 WSHSY, CDR2 SAAADI. The CDR3 has 15 amino acids. The CDR3 region has the DNA TGCGCCAGCAGTGAGCCCCCCTTTGTCACAGATACGCAGTATTTT. Translating gives CASSEPPFVTDTQYF.

The V gene is TRBV6-2 or TRBV6-3, the J gene TRBJ2-1; D gene ambiguous. CDR1 is MNHEY, CDR2 SVGEGT, per germline. The CDR3 is 10 amino acids. Between the trimmed V and J ends, which lost 8 bases and 12 bases, there was a span of 11 bases. This CDR3 reads CASGWNGQFF. The CDR3 DNA is TGTGCCAGCGGATGGAACGGGCAGTTCTTC.

The V gene is TRBV9, the J gene TRBJ2-3, with TRBD2 matching over 9 bases. The J segment lost 4 bases and the V segment lost 0 bases, leaving 3 bases of the junction unmatched. The CDR3 contains 15 residues. The germline V gene has CDR1 SGDLS and CDR2 YYNGEE. This CDR3 is CASSVGAGGADTQYF. CDR3 DNA sequence: TGTGCCAGCAGCGTAGGAGCGGGGGGTGCAGATACGCAGTATTTT. Full variable domain (missing parts from reference TRBV9 and TRBJ2-3): DSGVTQTPKHLITATGQRVTLRCSPRSGDLSVYWYQQSLDQGLQFLIQYYNGEERAKGNILERFSAQQFPDLHSELNLSSLELGDSALYFCASSVGAGGADTQYFGPGTRLTVL.

V is TRBV9 and J is TRBJ1-2; 10 positions match TRBD1. V shed 4 bases and J 3 bases; nucleotides not matched to a gene: 6. The germline CDR1 and CDR2 sequences are SGDLS and YYNGEE. The CDR3 totals 15 residues. The CDR3 DNA follows: TGTGCCAGCAGCCCCCGGGACAGGGGCTACTATGGCTACACCTTC. This encodes CASSPRDRGYYGYTF.